Listed here is a single T cell receptor (beta chain). The sample belongs to a study of technical replicates of blood from a few donors. From germline, CDR1 is SGHAT and CDR2 FQNNGV. The CDR3 runs to 18 residues. V was cut by 5 bases and J by 1 base, with 23 bases left in between. The data were produced by immunoSEQ multiplex PCR, yet TCRdb's version contains in-frame clones alone and is incomplete. Altogether about 74,000 clones are present, 90% to 97% being singletons, with the ten largest covering roughly 0.36%. The chain recombines TRBV11-2 with TRBJ1-1; D not certain. This clonotype was sampled from a human donor in good health. The specimen was T cells isolated from PBMCs. The CDR3 loop reads CASSLRWPSRRRNTEAFF. In DNA, the CDR3 is TGTGCCAGCAGCCTGCGGTGGCCGAGTCGGCGGAGGAACACTGAAGCTTTCTTT.